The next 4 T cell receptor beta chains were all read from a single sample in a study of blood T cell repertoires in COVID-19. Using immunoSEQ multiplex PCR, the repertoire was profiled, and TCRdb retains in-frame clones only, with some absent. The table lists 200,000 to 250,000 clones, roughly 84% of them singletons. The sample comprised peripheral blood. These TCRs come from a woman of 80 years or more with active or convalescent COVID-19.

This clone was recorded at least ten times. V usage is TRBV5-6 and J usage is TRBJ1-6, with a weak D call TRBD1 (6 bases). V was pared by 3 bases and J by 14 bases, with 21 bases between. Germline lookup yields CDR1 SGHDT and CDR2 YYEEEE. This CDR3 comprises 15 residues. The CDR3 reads CASSSGGRESVSLHF. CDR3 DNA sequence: TGTGCCAGCAGCTCGGGGGGGCGTGAATCCGTATCCCTCCACTTT.

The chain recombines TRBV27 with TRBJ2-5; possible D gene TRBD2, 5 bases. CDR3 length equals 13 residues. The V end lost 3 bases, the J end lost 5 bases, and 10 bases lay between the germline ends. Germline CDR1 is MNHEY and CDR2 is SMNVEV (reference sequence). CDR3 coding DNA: TGTGCCAGCAGTTTCGGGGATCGGGAGACCCAGTACTTC. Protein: CASSFGDRETQYF.

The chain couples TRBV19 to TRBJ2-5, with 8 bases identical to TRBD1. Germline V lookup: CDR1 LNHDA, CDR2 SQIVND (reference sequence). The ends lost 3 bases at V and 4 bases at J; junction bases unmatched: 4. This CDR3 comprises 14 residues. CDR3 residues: CASSMQGARETQYF. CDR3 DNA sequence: TGTGCCAGTAGTATGCAGGGGGCTAGAGAGACCCAGTACTTC.

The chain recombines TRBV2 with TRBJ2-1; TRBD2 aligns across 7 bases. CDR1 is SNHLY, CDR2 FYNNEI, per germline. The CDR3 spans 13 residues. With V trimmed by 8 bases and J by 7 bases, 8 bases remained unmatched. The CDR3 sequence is CASRSLAVNEQFF. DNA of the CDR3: TGTGCCAGCCGTTCCCTAGCGGTTAATGAGCAGTTCTTC. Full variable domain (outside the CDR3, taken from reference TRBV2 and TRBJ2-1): EPEVTQTPSHQVTQMGQEVILRCVPISNHLYFYWYRQILGQKVEFLVSFYNNEISEKSEIFDDQFSVERPDGSNFTLKIRSTKLEDSAMYFCASRSLAVNEQFFGPGTRLTVL.